This entry lists 14 T cell receptor beta chains sequenced from one sample in a study of T-cell reconstitution after alpha-beta-depleted transplantation in children. Preparation of the TCRbeta library used unique molecular identifiers. Using its own MiXCR run on the PCR reads, TCRdb lists one record per CDR3 protein. The sample comprises about 980,000 distinct CDR3 sequences, about 29% of which are singletons, and about 28% rests with the top ten. The material sequenced was PBMCs, mostly from graft donor cells, taken 360 days after TCRalphabeta/CD19-depleted stem cell transplant. The receptors here all came from a boy under two years old who had a stem cell transplant for SCID, so the T cells may come from the graft donor.

The rearrangement joins TRBV7-9 to TRBJ2-7; perhaps TRBD2 as D (6 bases). Germline V gives CDR1 SEHNR, CDR2 FQNEAQ (reference sequence). This CDR3 is built from 12 residues. The V end was cut by 7 bases, the J end by 3 bases, with 10 bases between. CDR3 sequence reads: CASTGTFYEQYF. DNA of the CDR3: TGTGCCAGCACAGGGACTTTCTACGAGCAGTACTTC.

The J gene is TRBJ2-7, the V gene TRBV5-1; TRBD2 is a possible D gene (5 bases). This CDR3 is built from 16 residues. Germline V gene data show CDR1 as SGHRS and CDR2 as YFSETQ. V lost 3 bases and J 7 bases, leaving 23 bases between the germline ends. The CDR3 bases are TGCGCCAGCAGCTCCGGTACGCCGGGCTCAACGGGGGAGCAGTACTTC. This sequence encodes CASSSGTPGSTGEQYF.

This clonotype showed up just a few times. This chain connects TRBV3-1 to TRBJ1-3, with D unresolved. Germline V gene sequence: CDR1 LGHDT, CDR2 YNNKEL (reference sequence). This CDR3 has 17 amino acids. The V gene lost 0 bases and the J gene lost 0 bases, with 12 bases spanning the gap. The CDR3 sequence is CASSQDTGISSGNTIYF. The CDR3 DNA reads as TGTGCCAGCAGCCAAGATACGGGGATCAGCTCTGGAAACACCATATATTTT.

This clonotype was found a few times. The junction departs from germline at one end; a sequencing error may be responsible. The V and J genes are TRBV11-2 and TRBJ2-7; 9 bases are a match to TRBD1. Germline V gives CDR1 SGHAT, CDR2 FQNNGV. This CDR3 comprises 12 residues. DNA for the CDR3: TGTGCCAGCAGCTCCAACCTAGGGACAGGGCGCTTC. Translation: CASSSNLGTGRF.

V is TRBV10-3 and J is TRBJ2-3, with D tentatively TRBD2 (6 bases). The CDR3 extends over 15 amino acids. From germline, CDR1 is ENHRY and CDR2 SYGVKD. V lost 4 bases, J lost 0 bases, and 11 bases lay in between. Here the CDR3 DNA reads TGTGCCATCAGTGGCGGGGTTCATAGCACAGATACGCAGTATTTT. This encodes CAISGGVHSTDTQYF.

The gene calls are TRBV18 and TRBJ2-3, with a tentative D call TRBD2 (5 bases). Trimming took off 6 bases at V and 3 bases at J, with 16 bases between the two ends. Germline V gives CDR1 KGHSH, CDR2 LQKENI. The CDR3 totals 15 residues. The CDR3 is CASSPRELPTDTQYF. CDR3 coding DNA: TGTGCCAGCTCGCCGAGGGAACTGCCAACAGATACGCAGTATTTT.

The chain is built from TRBV4-1 and TRBJ2-7; TRBD1 matches at 7 bases. CDR1 and CDR2 (germline): MGHRA, YSYEKL. V gave up 1 base and J gave up 5 bases; unmatched junction bases: 8. The CDR3 has 15 amino acids. The CDR3 DNA reads as TGCGCCAGCAGCCAAGTTGACAGGGAATTCCACGAGCAGTACTTC. Translating it yields CASSQVDREFHEQYF.

This clonotype was picked up a small number of times. The chain combines TRBV4-2 with TRBJ2-1; D unresolved. This CDR3 region has 14 residues. Trimming stripped 6 bases from V and 8 bases from J, with 17 bases between. Germline CDR1 and CDR2: LGHNA and YNFKEQ. DNA of the CDR3: TGTGCCAGCAGTACACGACTGGCAAAACATGAGCAGTTCTTC. Translation: CASSTRLAKHEQFF.

The rearrangement links TRBV10-3 to TRBJ2-7; TRBD2 matches at 9 bases. This CDR3 has 14 amino acids. The ends lost 5 bases at V and 3 bases at J; junction bases unmatched: 5. Per germline, CDR1 ENHRY and CDR2 SYGVKD. The CDR3 protein is CAISRTSDYYEQYF. The CDR3 DNA reads TGTGCCATCAGTCGGACTAGCGACTACTACGAGCAGTACTTC.

The V and J genes are TRBV5-6 and TRBJ2-1; D remains unclear. Germline values: CDR1 SGHDT, CDR2 YYEEEE. Trimming removed 4 bases from V and 5 bases from J, with 19 bases in between. The CDR3 extends over 16 amino acids. CDR3 sequence: CASSLRRYSGDNEQFF. CDR3 DNA: TGTGCCAGCAGCCTGCGACGGTACTCTGGGGACAATGAGCAGTTCTTC.

At least ten counts were recorded for this clonotype. V gene TRBV5-1 combines with J gene TRBJ2-1, with D unresolved. V dropped 2 bases and J dropped 8 bases, with 14 bases sitting between them. CDR1 and CDR2 from the germline V gene are SGHRS and YFSETQ. This CDR3 is 14 amino acids long. CDR3 sequence (DNA): TGCGCCAGCAGCTTAGGTGTATTGATGGATGAGCAGTTCTTC. This gives the protein CASSLGVLMDEQFF. Full variable domain (outside the CDR3, taken from reference TRBV5-1 and TRBJ2-1): KAGVTQTPRYLIKTRGQQVTLSCSPISGHRSVSWYQQTPGQGLQFLFEYFSETQRNKGNFPGRFSGRQFSNSRSEMNVSTLELGDSALYLCASSLGVLMDEQFFGPGTRLTVL.

The rearrangement joins TRBV19 to TRBJ1-3; TRBD1 is a possible D gene (6 bases). V dropped 7 bases and J dropped 4 bases, with 17 bases sitting between them. Germline CDR1 and CDR2: LNHDA and SQIVND (reference sequence). This CDR3 has 15 residues. DNA for the CDR3: TGTGCCAGTACCACGGGGGACATTACAGGAAACACCATATATTTT. Protein product: CASTTGDITGNTIYF. The full variable domain, its missing parts supplied by reference TRBV19 and TRBJ1-3, is DGGITQSPKYLFRKEGQNVTLSCEQNLNHDAMYWYRQDPGQGLRLIYYSQIVNDFQKGDIAEGYSVSREKKESFPLTVTSAQKNPTAFYLCASTTGDITGNTIYFGEGSWLTVV.

In its sample, this clonotype was seen a few times. The rearrangement links TRBV20-1 to TRBJ1-4; D is possibly TRBD1 (6 bases). The CDR3 loop spans 13 amino acids. Trimming left V 3 bases short and J 7 bases short, with 12 bases between. Germline values: CDR1 DFQATT, CDR2 SNEGSKA (reference sequence). In nucleotides, the CDR3 is TGCAGTGCTAGCCAGGGGATTAGTGAAAAACTGTTTTTT. This encodes CSASQGISEKLFF.

This clonotype was found a few times. CDR3 bases: TGCGCCAGCAGCTTGGACGCGGGGGGAGCCAAAAACATTCAGTACTTC. Protein sequence: CASSLDAGGAKNIQYF. The chain recombines TRBV5-1 with TRBJ2-4; 8 positions agree with TRBD2. J gave up 0 bases and V 0 bases, and 2 bases lay outside the gene matches. The CDR3 sequence is 16 residues long. Germline-derived CDR1 and CDR2 are SGHRS and YFSETQ.